This T cell receptor beta chain was obtained from a study of cytomegalovirus exposure and HLA in healthy donors. Study background: Assignment to the Caucasian-associated ancestry cluster applied to over 70% of the approximately 400 genotyped donors. Study-wide results and caveats: The study labeled under 200 TCR beta chains cytomegalovirus-associated. With high specificity and sensitivity, the classifier reportedly diagnosed cytomegalovirus status.

Healthy individuals who donated bone marrow served as the donors. CDR1 and CDR2 (germline): SGHDT, YYEEEE. The CDR3 has 12 residues. Trimming took off 6 bases at V and 8 bases at J, with 12 bases between the two ends. This clone was seen a single time. Its antigen remains unknown. In the PCR, 60 Vbeta and 13 Jbeta primers were used. Sequenced by immunoSEQ multiplex PCR; TCRdb stores in-frame clones only, minus some. The sample holds about 99,000 clones; 75% to 85% are singletons and the top ten take under 4%. The source of this sequence is a male donor in good health and CMV-seropositive. Sequenced: PBMCs. V and J are TRBV5-6 and TRBJ2-1; weak D call: TRBD1 (5 bases). The chain's CDR3 is CASKGVRDEQFF. The CDR3 nucleotides are TGTGCCAGCAAAGGGGTCAGAGATGAGCAGTTCTTC.